Listed here are 12 T cell receptor beta chains from one sample, sequenced in a study of a mutant IDH1 vaccine in newly diagnosed glioma. Specified time point: baseline, week 1 (first vaccination visit). Treatment here: pre-vaccination baseline after standard-of-care therapy. Repertoires were generated with immunoSEQ multiplex PCR, while TCRdb's copy carries only in-frame clones and drops some. The table has some 50,000 clones, more than 80% seen once; the top ten hold about 2.2%. The sequencing here drew on PBMCs, taken from a glioma patient treated with radiotherapy, temozolomide or both. The receptors originated from a man aged 40-55 years with glioma.

The chain carries TRBV27 and TRBJ2-4; D could derive from TRBD1 or TRBD2 (5 bases each). The CDR3 runs 15 residues. CDR1 and CDR2 (germline): MNHEY, SMNVEV (reference sequence). Trimming took 3 bases from V and 2 from J, leaving 11 bases between them. CDR3 amino acids: CASSLGPPTKNIQYF. The CDR3 region has the DNA TGTGCCAGCAGTTTGGGACCTCCTACCAAAAACATTCAGTACTTC.

The rearrangement joins TRBV6-1 to TRBJ2-7; 10 bases line up with TRBD1. CDR1 and CDR2 (germline): MNHNS, SASEGT. The CDR3 loop spans 13 amino acids. V gave up 5 bases and J gave up 7 bases; unmatched junction bases: 5. CDR3 region: CASSTRTGGEQYF. CDR3 in DNA: TGTGCCAGCAGTACCCGGACAGGGGGGGAGCAGTACTTC.

This clone was counted once. V is TRBV6-5 and J is TRBJ2-2; D is ambiguous. CDR3 size: 12 residues. Deletions cut 6 bases from V and 0 bases from J, with 2 bases between. Germline V lookup: CDR1 MNHEY, CDR2 SVGAGI. CDR3 nucleotides: TGTGCCAGCAGCTCGAACACCGGGGAGCTGTTTTTT. It codes for CASSSNTGELFF.

The gene calls are TRBV7-3 and TRBJ2-1; 8 nucleotides line up with TRBD1. The CDR3 totals 13 residues. From germline, CDR1 is SGHTA and CDR2 FQGTGA. J gave up 15 bases and V 5 bases, and 12 bases lay outside the gene matches. The CDR3 region has the DNA TGTGCCAGCAGCCAAAGCCTCGACAGGGGACTGTTCTTC. This codes for CASSQSLDRGLFF.

This clone was seen a single time. The chain links TRBV2 to TRBJ2-1; tentatively, D is TRBD2 (5 bases). This CDR3 has 15 amino acids. V was clipped by 3 bases and J by 2 bases, with 11 bases between them. Germline CDR1 reads SNHLY; CDR2 reads FYNNEI. Here the CDR3 DNA reads TGTGCCAGCAGTGATGAAGCGGAGGCCTACAATGAGCAGTTCTTC. Translation: CASSDEAEAYNEQFF.

This chain links TRBV7-9 with TRBJ2-2, with D unclear. Germline V gives CDR1 SEHNR, CDR2 FQNEAQ (reference sequence). Trimming stripped 8 bases from V and 7 bases from J, with 17 bases between. CDR3 size: 14 residues. This CDR3 reads CASSIQLFSGELFF. CDR3 coding DNA: TGTGCCAGCTCCATCCAGTTGTTCAGCGGGGAGCTGTTTTTT.

V gene TRBV4-1 combines with J gene TRBJ2-7, with 8 bases that match TRBD2. CDR3 length: 15 amino acids. V was pared by 2 bases and J by 2 bases, with 5 bases of the junction left unmatched. Germline V gene data show CDR1 as MGHRA and CDR2 as YSYEKL. The CDR3 spells CASSQPGLGAYEQYF. The DNA for the CDR3 is TGCGCCAGCAGCCAACCGGGACTAGGGGCCTACGAGCAGTACTTC.

The V and J genes are TRBV19 and TRBJ2-7; D is tentatively TRBD1 or TRBD2 (6 bases each). This CDR3 has 13 amino acids. The V end was cut by 11 bases, the J end by 4 bases, with 18 bases between. Germline V lookup: CDR1 LNHDA, CDR2 SQIVND (reference sequence). CDR3 region: CALRGGGGYEQYF. CDR3 bases: TGTGCCCTCCGGGGCGGAGGGGGATACGAGCAGTACTTC.

CDR3 protein: CASSSTSGMVGFF. As DNA, the CDR3 is TGTGCCAGCAGTTCGACTAGCGGGATGGTCGGGTTCTTC. The genes are TRBV13 and TRBJ2-1; 11 nucleotides line up with TRBD2. Trimming took 6 bases from V and 15 from J; bases not matched to a gene: 10. The CDR3 runs to 13 residues. Germline assignment: CDR1 PRHDT and CDR2 FYEKMQ (reference sequence).

This chain uses TRBV6-1 with TRBJ2-7, with 7 bases that match TRBD2. V was pared by 2 bases and J by 4 bases, with 14 bases of the junction left unmatched. The CDR3 runs 17 residues. CDR1 and CDR2 from the germline V gene are MNHNS and SASEGT. CDR3 nucleotides: TGTGCCAGCAGTGAAATAATAGGGCGGACTAGACTATACGAGCAGTACTTC. Translating it yields CASSEIIGRTRLYEQYF.

This clone was seen a few times. The genes are TRBV4-1 and TRBJ2-3; D is ambiguous. Germline V gives CDR1 MGHRA, CDR2 YSYEKL. Between the trimmed V and J ends, which lost 4 bases and 1 base, there was a span of 6 bases. The CDR3 totals 13 residues. CDR3 nucleotide sequence: TGCGCCAGCAGCCCTCGAGGCACAGATACGCAGTATTTT. This codes for CASSPRGTDTQYF.

This sequence joins TRBV7-9 and TRBJ2-5, with D unclear. V lost 2 bases and J lost 2, with 6 bases in between. Germline V CDR1 and CDR2: SEHNR, FQNEAQ (reference sequence). The CDR3 contains 13 residues. The CDR3 reads CASSLPGQETQYF. For the CDR3, the DNA is TGTGCCAGCAGCTTACCAGGTCAAGAGACCCAGTACTTC.